This T cell receptor (beta chain) was recovered during a study of cytomegalovirus exposure and HLA in healthy donors. Study observations and caveats: Some TCR beta chains (around 160 of them) were listed as cytomegalovirus-associated. TCR beta sequences reportedly predicted most subjects' HLA-A and HLA-B alleles accurately. Immune exposure data for these donors was limited to CMV serostatus. Reported results showed that the classifier diagnosed cytomegalovirus status with high specificity and sensitivity.

CDR1 and CDR2 (germline): SGHAT, FQNNGV. V was pared by 9 bases and J by 1 base, with 18 bases between. CDR3 length: 15 amino acids. Of note for this clone: No antigen is known for it.

Amplification used 60 Vbeta primers and 13 Jbeta primers. Data came from immunoSEQ multiplex PCR; TCRdb stores just in-frame clones and leaves some out. The table lists about 69,000 clones, about 70% of them singletons. The sequence was collected from a woman aged 25 to 45 in good health and CMV-seronegative. Sequenced input: PBMCs. The chain uses TRBV11-2 and TRBJ1-2; D is possibly TRBD1 (6 bases). In DNA form, the CDR3 reads TGTGCCAGTATTAGGACAGACCCGAGTAACTATGGCTACACCTTC. Amino acid sequence: CASIRTDPSNYGYTF. The complete variable domain, with remaining parts taken from reference TRBV11-2 and TRBJ1-2, reads EAGVAQSPRYKIIEKRQSVAFWCNPISGHATLYWYQQILGQGPKLLIQFQNNGVVDDSQLPKDRFSAERLKGVDSTLKIQPAKLEDSAVYLCASIRTDPSNYGYTFGSGTRLTVV.